This T cell receptor (beta chain) originates from a study of cytomegalovirus exposure and HLA in healthy donors. Study in general: The roughly 110 validation repertoires used the same platform as the 666 first-cohort repertoires, a later analysis reported. Broader study findings: Rarity marked most TCR sequences, yet some public TCRs occurred in many donors. Listed as cytomegalovirus-associated were 170 or so TCR beta chains. It was confirmed in vitro that three of the CMV-associated chains were specific for CMV antigens.

Note on this clone: Its matching antigen is unknown.

CDR3 length equals 15 residues. The trim removed 5 bases at V and 3 bases at J, leaving 7 bases unmatched. From germline, CDR1 is LNHDA and CDR2 SQIVND (reference sequence). Clones were sequenced by immunoSEQ multiplex PCR, and TCRdb holds only the in-frame ones, with some missing. The profile covers about 100,000 clones, with under 85% appearing a single time and 3% taken by the ten largest. The sample comprised PBMCs. The chain combines TRBV19 with TRBJ2-7; 10 positions agree with TRBD1. The receptor comes from a woman aged 18-29 years in good health and CMV-seronegative. The CDR3 loop reads CASSARTGGNYEQYF. The CDR3 bases are TGTGCCAGTAGTGCCCGGACAGGGGGGAACTACGAGCAGTACTTC. Drawing the rest from reference TRBV19 and TRBJ2-7, the complete variable domain is DGGITQSPKYLFRKEGQNVTLSCEQNLNHDAMYWYRQDPGQGLRLIYYSQIVNDFQKGDIAEGYSVSREKKESFPLTVTSAQKNPTAFYLCASSARTGGNYEQYFGPGTRLTVT.